Each of the 22 T cell receptor beta chains below was sequenced from the same sample in a study of cytomegalovirus exposure and HLA in healthy donors. 13 Jbeta primers and 60 Vbeta primers were used for the PCR. Measured with immunoSEQ multiplex PCR; TCRdb has only the in-frame clones, and not every one. Altogether about 140,000 clones are present, approximately 84% being singletons, with the ten largest covering 1.9%. The sequenced sample was PBMCs. The source is a woman aged 40 to 50 in good health and CMV-seronegative.

The chain carries TRBV7-6 and TRBJ2-6, with TRBD1 as a possible D gene (5 bases). Germline V gene lookup returns CDR1 SGHVS and CDR2 FNYEAQ. V lost 5 bases and J lost 0, with 14 bases in between. The CDR3 contains 17 residues. In nucleotides, the CDR3 is TGTGCCAGCAGCCCGAGTGGGGCCTTCTCTGGGGCCAACGTCCTGACTTTC. Translation: CASSPSGAFSGANVLTF.

This clone was found once. The rearrangement links TRBV21-1 to TRBJ2-1; the table assigns TRBD2, which was not confirmed against the DNA. TRBV21-1 represents a pseudogene. The length of the CDR3 is 16 residues. The CDR3 spells CASSNSGREGRNEQFF. CDR3 sequence (DNA): TGTGCCAGCAGCAATTCTGGACGGGAGGGCCGCAATGAGCAGTTCTTC.

The chain is built from TRBV10-1 and TRBJ2-5; 8 nucleotides line up with TRBD1. The assigned J gene may be wrong: the sequence end matches TRBJ2-7 better. The germline CDR1 and CDR2 sequences are WNHNN and SYGVQD (reference sequence). The CDR3 has 15 residues. The CDR3 region is CASSESPDRDYEQYF. CDR3 sequence (DNA): TGCGCCAGCAGTGAGAGCCCGGACAGGGACTACGAGCAGTACTTC.

V is TRBV6-1 and J is TRBJ1-1; D gene uncertain. The V end lost 3 bases, the J end lost 1 base, and 6 bases lay between the germline ends. The CDR3 is 13 amino acids. Per the germline V gene, CDR1 is MNHNS and CDR2 is SASEGT. The CDR3 DNA sequence: TGTGCCAGCAGTGAGTCAAAGAACACTGAAGCTTTCTTT. It is translated as CASSESKNTEAFF.

The chain links TRBV6-6 to TRBJ2-5; 7 bases are a match to TRBD1. Germline loops: CDR1 MNHNY, CDR2 SVGAGI (reference sequence). The CDR3 is 14 residues long. V gave up 5 bases and J gave up 7 bases; unmatched junction bases: 10. Here the CDR3 reads CASSNSPGQPTQYF. The CDR3 nucleotides are TGTGCCAGCAGTAATTCACCGGGACAGCCGACCCAGTACTTC.

The chain links TRBV28 to TRBJ1-5, with 7 nucleotides matching TRBD1. V shed 7 bases, J shed 7 bases, and the junction held 7 bases outside the gene matches. This CDR3 has 13 amino acids. CDR1 MDHEN and CDR2 SYDVKM come from the germline V gene. CDR3 residues: CASIRDRGQPQHF. The CDR3 nucleotides read TGTGCCAGCATCCGGGACAGAGGACAGCCCCAGCATTTT.

J is TRBJ2-3 and V is TRBV10-1, with 12 bases lining up with TRBD2. There are 15 residues in the CDR3. Germline V gene data show CDR1 as WNHNN and CDR2 as SYGVQD (reference sequence). J lost 6 bases, V lost 6 bases, and 7 bases had no gene match. The CDR3 sequence is CASRPGLAGTDTQYF. The CDR3 DNA is TGCGCCAGCAGACCGGGACTAGCGGGTACTGATACGCAGTATTTT.

V usage is TRBV6-5 and J usage is TRBJ2-1, with 13 bases fitting TRBD2. With V trimmed by 6 bases and J by 10 bases, 6 bases remained unmatched. Germline CDR1 is MNHEY and CDR2 is SVGAGI. The CDR3 is 14 amino acids. CDR3 protein: CASSLLAGGFEQFF. In DNA, the CDR3 is TGTGCCAGCAGCCTACTAGCGGGAGGGTTCGAGCAGTTCTTC.

This clone was seen a few times. The chain has TRBV7-9 and TRBJ2-1, with TRBD2 identical over 9 bases. The CDR3 loop spans 15 amino acids. The J segment lost 7 bases and the V segment lost 4 bases, leaving 8 bases of the junction unmatched. The germline gives CDR1 SEHNR, CDR2 FQNEAQ (reference sequence). CDR3 residues: CASSSAGTSRNEQFF. The DNA of the CDR3 is TGTGCCAGCAGCTCGGCCGGGACTAGCAGGAATGAGCAGTTCTTC.

The V and J genes are TRBV5-1 and TRBJ2-5, with 8 nucleotides matching TRBD1. The end of the DNA is better explained by TRBJ2-7, so the J call may be wrong. The CDR3 is 17 amino acids. Germline V gives CDR1 SGHRS, CDR2 YFSETQ. The CDR3 sequence is CASSPLVGTGRSYEQYF. CDR3 bases: TGCGCCAGCAGCCCCCTCGTCGGGACAGGAAGATCCTACGAGCAGTACTTC.

This clone showed up just a few times. The chain combines TRBV6-5 with TRBJ2-5; tentatively, D is TRBD1 (6 bases). The CDR3 has 15 residues. V lost 2 bases to trimming and J lost 1 base, with 11 bases between them. The germline V gene encodes CDR1 MNHEY and CDR2 SVGAGI. CDR3 protein: CASSYLGHLQETQYF. CDR3 bases: TGTGCCAGCAGTTACCTGGGACACCTCCAAGAGACCCAGTACTTC.

The chain couples TRBV5-1 to TRBJ2-7, with D possibly TRBD1 on 6 matching bases. Germline V gene data show CDR1 as SGHRS and CDR2 as YFSETQ. V lost 4 bases and J 2 bases, leaving 16 bases between the germline ends. CDR3 length: 15 residues. The CDR3 coding sequence is TGCGCCAGCAGCCTATCCGGGACAAACCCCTACGAGCAGTACTTC. Encoded protein: CASSLSGTNPYEQYF.

This rearrangement joins TRBV30 to TRBJ1-2, with 9 bases aligning to TRBD1. J was trimmed by 6 bases and V by 3 bases; bases with no gene match: 5. The CDR3 has 13 residues. From germline, CDR1 is GTSNPN and CDR2 SVGIG (reference sequence). CDR3 sequence (DNA): TGTGCCTGGAGGGGACAGGGTGTCAATGGCTACACCTTC. It yields the protein CAWRGQGVNGYTF.

This chain joins TRBV6-5 and TRBJ1-2; 10 positions agree with TRBD1. Germline CDR1 is MNHEY and CDR2 is SVGAGI. The CDR3 has 15 amino acids. Trimming took 3 bases from V and 4 from J; bases not matched to a gene: 5. The CDR3 DNA reads as TGTGCCAGCAGTTATGCCAGGACAGGGGGCTATGGCTACACCTTC. This codes for CASSYARTGGYGYTF.

The chain combines TRBV25-1 with TRBJ2-1, with 7 positions matching TRBD2. CDR3 length equals 16 residues. The ends lost 2 bases at V and 8 bases at J; junction bases unmatched: 12. CDR1 is MGHDK, CDR2 SYGVNS, per germline. CDR3: CASSEDDGGSLDEQFF. For the CDR3, the DNA is TGTGCCAGCAGTGAAGATGACGGCGGGAGTCTCGATGAGCAGTTCTTC.

The chain joins TRBV28 to TRBJ1-5; 8 nucleotides agree with TRBD1. The CDR3 totals 15 residues. Trimming took 4 bases from V and 4 from J; bases not matched to a gene: 6. The germline gives CDR1 MDHEN, CDR2 SYDVKM. CDR3 amino acids: CASSSGQGGNQPQHF. The CDR3 DNA reads as TGTGCCAGCAGTTCCGGACAGGGAGGGAATCAGCCCCAGCATTTT.

The J gene is TRBJ1-5, the V gene TRBV15; 10 bases match TRBD1. V lost 6 bases and J lost 6; bases outside the gene matches: 14. The CDR3 totals 17 residues. Germline lookup yields CDR1 LNHNV and CDR2 YYDKDF (reference sequence). The CDR3 bases are TGTGCCACCAGTCTCAACCTTGGACAGGGGGTTGGTCAGCCCCAGCATTTT. It codes for CATSLNLGQGVGQPQHF. Full variable domain (remainder filled in from reference TRBV15 and TRBJ1-5): DAMVIQNPRYQVTQFGKPVTLSCSQTLNHNVMYWYQQKSSQAPKLLFHYYDKDFNNEADTPDNFQSRRPNTSFCFLDIRSPGLGDTAMYLCATSLNLGQGVGQPQHFGDGTRLSIL.

V gene TRBV5-1 combines with J gene TRBJ1-2; D uncertain. The CDR3 has 16 residues. Germline CDR1 and CDR2: SGHRS and YFSETQ. V was shortened by 0 bases and J by 5 bases, with 17 bases between the two germline ends. The CDR3 sequence: CASSLGPSGIPYGYTF. The CDR3 coding sequence is TGCGCCAGCAGCTTGGGACCGTCGGGGATTCCTTATGGCTACACCTTC.

CDR3 sequence (DNA): TGTGCCAGCAGCTTGTCCGGGACAGGGGATCAGCCCCAGCATTTT. Encoded protein: CASSLSGTGDQPQHF. The V gene is TRBV7-3, the J gene TRBJ1-5, with TRBD1 matching over 10 bases. This CDR3 is 15 amino acids long. V shed 3 bases and J 5 bases; nucleotides not matched to a gene: 4. CDR1 SGHTA and CDR2 FQGTGA come from the germline V gene. The full variable domain, its missing parts supplied by reference TRBV7-3 and TRBJ1-5, is GAGVSQTPSNKVTEKGKYVELRCDPISGHTALYWYRQSLGQGPEFLIYFQGTGAADDSGLPNDRFFAVRPEGSVSTLKIQRTERGDSAVYLCASSLSGTGDQPQHFGDGTRLSIL.

V usage is TRBV7-9 and J usage is TRBJ2-1; 9 positions match TRBD2. CDR1 SEHNR and CDR2 FQNEAQ come from the germline V gene (reference sequence). This CDR3 region has 16 residues. The ends lost 7 bases at V and 2 bases at J; junction bases unmatched: 9. As DNA, the CDR3 is TGTGCCAGCACTCTATGGCTAGCGGGAACCTACAATGAGCAGTTCTTC. This sequence encodes CASTLWLAGTYNEQFF.

The chain has TRBV14 and TRBJ2-1, with TRBD2 identical over 8 bases. The CDR3 has 15 residues. The junction had 4 bases not matched to a gene; V was cut back by 3 bases and J by 3 bases. Looked up from germline, CDR1 is SGHDN and CDR2 is FVKESK. The CDR3 DNA reads TGTGCCAGCAGCCATGTAGCGGGAAGCTACAATGAGCAGTTCTTC. It yields the protein CASSHVAGSYNEQFF. The entire variable domain, with the rest obtained from reference TRBV14 and TRBJ2-1, is as follows: EAGVTQFPSHSVIEKGQTVTLRCDPISGHDNLYWYRRVMGKEIKFLLHFVKESKQDESGMPNNRFLAERTGGTYSTLKVQPAELEDSGVYFCASSHVAGSYNEQFFGPGTRLTVL.

The chain has TRBV19 and TRBJ2-1, with 16 bases identical to TRBD2. The length of the CDR3 is 15 residues. V lost 1 base, J lost 12 bases, and 3 bases stayed unmatched. Germline V lookup: CDR1 LNHDA, CDR2 SQIVND (reference sequence). The CDR3, as DNA: TGTGCCAGTAGTATAGTGGGACTAGCGGGAGGGCCGCAGTTCTTC. Its translation is CASSIVGLAGGPQFF. The variable domain in full, with the rest retrieved from reference TRBV19 and TRBJ2-1, is DGGITQSPKYLFRKEGQNVTLSCEQNLNHDAMYWYRQDPGQGLRLIYYSQIVNDFQKGDIAEGYSVSREKKESFPLTVTSAQKNPTAFYLCASSIVGLAGGPQFFGPGTRLTVL.